The 19 T cell receptor beta chains listed next were all sequenced from one sample in a study of blood T cell repertoires in COVID-19. TCRdb's copy holds only in-frame clones and misses some; the assay was immunoSEQ multiplex PCR. The sample consists of some 150,000 clones, roughly 80% of them appearing once. Sequencing used peripheral blood. These receptor sequences come from a man aged 50 to 60 with active or convalescent COVID-19.

The chain is built from TRBV27 and TRBJ1-6; 8 bases map to TRBD1. The germline gives CDR1 MNHEY, CDR2 SMNVEV (reference sequence). V was pared by 7 bases and J by 5 bases, with 4 bases of the junction left unmatched. The CDR3 has 14 amino acids. The CDR3, as DNA: TGTGCCAGCAAAAGGACAGGGAATAATTCACCCCTCCACTTT. It codes for CASKRTGNNSPLHF.

The chain uses TRBV4-2 and TRBJ1-4; 9 bases are a match to TRBD1. The CDR3 is 17 amino acids. J lost 10 bases, V lost 0 bases, and 12 bases had no gene match. Germline assignment: CDR1 LGHNA and CDR2 YNFKEQ. The CDR3 sequence is CASSQELSRTGEGKLFF. In nucleotides, the CDR3 is TGTGCCAGCAGCCAAGAGCTTAGTCGGACAGGGGAGGGAAAACTGTTTTTT.

The chain is built from TRBV3-1 (or the pseudogene TRBV3-2) and TRBJ2-3; possible D gene TRBD2, 6 bases. The V and J ends lost 4 bases and 3 bases respectively, with 11 bases between them. The germline V gene encodes CDR1 LGHDT and CDR2 YNNKEL (reference sequence). The CDR3 runs to 14 residues. The CDR3 coding sequence is TGTGCCAGCAGCCCCGGGAGTTGGACAGATACGCAGTATTTT. It codes for CASSPGSWTDTQYF.

The rearrangement links TRBV6-5 to TRBJ1-3; D uncertain. This CDR3 has 12 amino acids. Germline V CDR1 and CDR2: MNHEY, SVGAGI. Trimming stripped 6 bases from V and 1 base from J, with 4 bases between. CDR3 DNA sequence: TGTGCCAGCAGGGCTTCTGGAAACACCATATATTTT. This gives the protein CASRASGNTIYF.

The genes are TRBV7-3 and TRBJ2-3; 9 bases are a match to TRBD2. CDR1 is SGHTA and CDR2 is FQGTGA in the germline V gene. Unmatched junction bases numbered 6, after V lost 5 bases and J lost 3 bases. This CDR3 region has 15 residues. CDR3 region: CASSLSSGGTDTQYF. Written as DNA, the CDR3 is TGTGCCAGCAGCCTGTCGAGCGGGGGGACAGATACGCAGTATTTT.

The sample holds one count of this clone. V gene TRBV5-4 combines with J gene TRBJ2-3; 9 bases map to TRBD2. V lost 4 bases, J lost 2 bases, and 8 bases stayed unmatched. Germline-derived CDR1 and CDR2 are SGHNT and YYREEE (reference sequence). This CDR3 region has 16 residues. The CDR3 protein is CASSPLRGRATDTQYF. Written as DNA, the CDR3 is TGTGCCAGCAGCCCCCTTCGCGGGAGGGCCACAGATACGCAGTATTTT.

This clone showed up just a few times. This chain joins TRBV10-3 and TRBJ2-1; 7 bases line up with TRBD2. Germline V lookup: CDR1 ENHRY, CDR2 SYGVKD. The CDR3 extends over 15 amino acids. Trimming took 3 bases from V and 4 from J; bases not matched to a gene: 6. The CDR3 is CAISDDGRPYNEQFF. The CDR3 region has the DNA TGTGCCATCAGTGACGACGGGAGGCCTTACAATGAGCAGTTCTTC.

On this clone itself: Other DNA sequences in this specimen translate into the identical CDR3. The CDR3 region has the DNA TGCGCCAGCAGCCAAGGACTGAATCAGCCCCAGCATTTT. It is translated as CASSQGLNQPQHF. V gene TRBV4-1 combines with J gene TRBJ1-5; D unclear. The V gene lost 1 base and the J gene lost 4 bases, with 5 bases spanning the gap. The germline V gene encodes CDR1 MGHRA and CDR2 YSYEKL. The CDR3 runs 13 residues.

This rearrangement joins TRBV28 to TRBJ1-6; a weak D match, TRBD1 (5 bases). Looked up from germline, CDR1 is MDHEN and CDR2 is SYDVKM. V was trimmed by 5 bases and J by 0 bases, leaving 11 bases between them. The CDR3 extends over 16 amino acids. CDR3: CASSRQPSSYNSPLHF. CDR3 in DNA: TGTGCCAGCAGTCGACAGCCGAGCTCCTATAATTCACCCCTCCACTTT.

The chain carries TRBV5-5 and TRBJ2-3, with 7 bases identical to TRBD2. The junction had 6 bases not matched to a gene; V was cut back by 0 bases and J by 2 bases. The CDR3 sequence is 16 residues long. Germline values: CDR1 SGHKS, CDR2 YYEKEE (reference sequence). CDR3 loop: CASSLVGGSDTDTQYF. The CDR3, as DNA: TGTGCCAGCAGCTTGGTCGGCGGGAGTGACACAGATACGCAGTATTTT.

The J gene is TRBJ1-2, the V gene TRBV5-1; a weak D match, TRBD1 (6 bases). Germline CDR1 is SGHRS and CDR2 is YFSETQ. V lost 0 bases to trimming and J lost 8 bases, with 23 bases between them. The CDR3 covers 17 residues. The CDR3: CASSLDGSDSPPKGYTF. The DNA of the CDR3 is TGCGCCAGCAGCTTGGACGGCTCGGACAGTCCCCCTAAAGGCTACACCTTC.

This clone was picked up a small number of times. This chain joins TRBV5-1 and TRBJ2-5; no clear D gene. The germline gives CDR1 SGHRS, CDR2 YFSETQ. V lost 0 bases and J 3 bases, leaving 12 bases between the germline ends. The CDR3 is 15 residues long. CDR3 sequence reads: CASSLEWASKETQYF. For the CDR3, the DNA is TGCGCCAGCAGCTTGGAGTGGGCAAGTAAAGAGACCCAGTACTTC.

As to this clone: Other DNA sequences in the same sample also yield this CDR3. The V call is TRBV27, the J call TRBJ1-1; the match to TRBD1 covers 7 bases. This CDR3 comprises 14 residues. Germline CDR1 MNHEY, CDR2 SMNVEV (reference sequence). J lost 0 bases, V lost 6 bases, and 4 bases had no gene match. DNA of the CDR3: TGTGCCAGCAGACTGGACAGGTTGAACACTGAAGCTTTCTTT. Translated, it gives CASRLDRLNTEAFF.

This clone was seen once. The V gene is TRBV7-8, the J gene TRBJ2-7, with 9 nucleotides matching TRBD1. V shed 3 bases and J 6 bases; nucleotides not matched to a gene: 6. The germline gives CDR1 SGHVS, CDR2 FQNEAQ. This CDR3 has 14 amino acids. The CDR3 region has the DNA TGTGCCAGCAGCTTCCGGGACAGGGTTTTCGAGCAGTACTTC. Its translation is CASSFRDRVFEQYF. Variable domain in full (rest from reference TRBV7-8 and TRBJ2-7): GAGVSQSPRYKVAKRGQDVALRCDPISGHVSLFWYQQALGQGPEFLTYFQNEAQLDKSGLPSDRFFAERPEGSVSTLKIQRTQQEDSAVYLCASSFRDRVFEQYFGPGTRLTVT.

The genes are TRBV27 and TRBJ2-1; possibly TRBD1 for D (6 bases). V gave up 5 bases and J gave up 4 bases, with 12 bases separating them. The CDR3 contains 14 residues. The germline V gene encodes CDR1 MNHEY and CDR2 SMNVEV (reference sequence). The CDR3 is CASSRGTAYNEQFF. The CDR3 region has the DNA TGTGCCAGCAGTAGGGGGACGGCGTACAATGAGCAGTTCTTC.

This clone showed up many times. The chain employs TRBV4-1 and TRBJ2-1, with D possibly being TRBD1 (5 bases). Germline assignment: CDR1 MGHRA and CDR2 YSYEKL. The CDR3 is 14 residues long. Trimming took off 1 base at V and 9 bases at J, with 13 bases between the two ends. CDR3 sequence (DNA): TGCGCCAGCAGCCAAGGGTGGGGCCGGGCTGAGCAGTTCTTC. It is translated as CASSQGWGRAEQFF.

The CDR3 DNA sequence: TGCGCCAGCAGCTTGGGGGGACTCCTAATGAACACTGAAGCTTTCTTT. Residues: CASSLGGLLMNTEAFF. The V call is TRBV5-1, the J call TRBJ1-1; TRBD1 is a possible D gene (5 bases). Germline V gene data show CDR1 as SGHRS and CDR2 as YFSETQ. Deletions cut 0 bases from V and 0 bases from J, with 12 bases between. The CDR3 is 16 amino acids.

The rearrangement joins TRBV2 to TRBJ1-2; D is perhaps TRBD1 (6 bases). V gave up 4 bases and J gave up 4 bases, with 10 bases separating them. The CDR3 has 13 amino acids. Germline CDR1 is SNHLY and CDR2 is FYNNEI. CDR3 DNA: TGTGCCAGCAGTGGTGACAGGTTCTATGGCTACACCTTC. Encoded protein: CASSGDRFYGYTF.

The chain joins TRBV24-1 to TRBJ1-1, with D uncertain. Germline V CDR1 and CDR2: KGHDR, SFDVKD. The CDR3 sequence is 13 residues long. The ends were cut back, 5 bases at V and 4 bases at J, with 10 bases in the middle. CDR3 protein: CATSAGLVTEAFF. CDR3 DNA sequence: TGTGCCACCAGTGCCGGGTTGGTCACTGAAGCTTTCTTT.